Sequencing of this T cell receptor (beta chain) was carried out in a study of cytomegalovirus exposure and HLA in healthy donors (dated by TCRdb to the late 2010s). As for the study more broadly: An earlier analysis of approximately 550 of the donors reported about 290 Gb of sequence data and around 110 million unique TCR beta sequences from roughly 200 million T cells. About 300 gigabases of sequencing data and approximately 80 million unique TCR sequences were included in an early release covering roughly 700 HLA-typed donors. The genetic ancestry cluster associated with self-reported Caucasian donors included 70% to 85% of the approximately 400 genotyped donors. The study aimed to test whether cataloging public T cell receptors could reveal signatures of past pathogen exposure. The T cell repertoires of several hundred subjects were profiled by immunosequencing and related to cytomegalovirus serostatus. Besides the first cohort of roughly 660 subjects, a separate validation cohort made up of roughly 130 different subjects was used. To predict cytomegalovirus infection status, the study combined high-throughput TCR immunosequencing, statistical association of individual TCRs with disease status, and machine learning. To study patterns of TCR occurrence, a later analysis re-analyzed previously published TCR beta repertoires from 666 donors and added high-resolution HLA genotyping. Rather than using new phenotypic data, the later analysis identified candidate immune exposures from TCR beta sequences and from how often those sequences occurred across donors. An earlier analysis of several hundred of the donors applied high-throughput TCR beta sequencing to assess whether each TCR beta V gene segment acted as functional or pseudogenic. Donor age, sex, ethnicity and CMV serostatus were compiled alongside the repertoire data. In a later genetic analysis, genome-wide SNP genotypes for about three fifths of the 666 donors were used, and that subset was treated as a discovery cohort. All discovery cohort repertoires had been generated using a single sequencing platform. Class I and class II HLA loci were covered by the typing at four-digit resolution. Typing coverage differed by locus: A, B, C, DRB1 and DQB1 were typed in roughly 620-630 donors, DQA1 in roughly 500, DPA1 in roughly 590, and DPB1 in 400 to 490. Because of strong linkage in the cohort, a few DR-DQ haplotypes were treated as single units for association and clustering. Across about 380 genotyped donors of the cohort, an average of 235,054 unique TCR beta nucleotide sequences per donor were sequenced, and approximately 17% of those sequences were non-productive.

There are 16 amino acids in the CDR3, from cysteine to phenylalanine inclusive. Just CDR3 DNA is preserved here, 48 bases in frame from base 1. V is shortened by 0 bases, J by 7 bases, and the region joining them spans 16 bases. The germline V gene supplies CDR1 MNHEY and CDR2 SVGAGI. Beyond this particular receptor, the publication reports: In an earlier analysis of roughly 560 of the donors, most TCR beta V segments were observed in productive rearrangements about 87% or about 30% of the time, broadly matching IMGT annotations. Because HLA typing was unavailable for some donors at each locus, only the typed subset was used in association tests. A few of the identified cytomegalovirus-associated TCR beta chains were confirmed in vitro to be specific for cytomegalovirus antigens. According to a later analysis, most CMV-associated TCR beta chains appeared to be HLA-restricted, and the HLA associations seemed to be driven largely by CMV exposure. V-gene and J-gene trimming of TCR beta chains was associated with a missense DCLRE1C variant in a later genetic analysis, and the association was replicated in an independent cohort. The classifier was reported to diagnose cytomegalovirus status with high specificity and sensitivity in both the original and validation cohorts. This cohort had only TCR beta chains sequenced, and the lack of alpha or paired-chain data limited which features could be detected. Correlated functional status among segregating V segments might be attributable to linkage disequilibrium, but an unknown experimental factor could not be ruled out. Compared with the approximately 600-donor mean, donors in an Asian-associated ancestry cluster had fewer N-insertions in productive TCRs, according to a later genetic analysis. A cluster of highly shared sequence variants was judged likely to be a technical artifact of the sequencing pipeline. Because the 87-base-pair reads could not distinguish some IMGT-functional V segments, including TRBV6-2 and TRBV6-3, those segments were excluded. At a false discovery rate of 0.05, a later analysis linked under 20,000 TCR beta sequences to specific HLA alleles. While some public TCRs were present in many individuals, most TCR sequences turned up only very rarely across donors. Because counts were too low, seventeen rarely observed V segments, including chromosome 9 orphons, were left out of the earlier analysis of some 600 of the donors. When HLA alleles, especially DR and DQ, strongly co-occurred, attributing TCR associations to individual alleles was difficult. In a later analysis, TCR association rates were found to vary across HLA loci, with the most associated TCRs seen for DRB1 alleles and the fewest for HLA-C alleles. According to a later analysis, parvovirus B19, influenza, CMV and Epstein-Barr virus appeared linked to several top co-occurrence clusters. It was suggested by the authors that the approach could potentially be generalized to other disease states and immunological phenotypes. A total of 150 or so TCR beta chains were listed by the study as associated with cytomegalovirus. The only immune exposure information available for the cohort was CMV serostatus. In a later analysis, HLA-associated TCR beta chains showed more clonal expansion and lower generation probabilities than non-associated chains that were equally common. A further reported finding was that TCR beta sequences accurately predicted the HLA-A and HLA-B alleles for most subjects in the first cohort. The presence/absence analyses assumed that sequencing depth was roughly uniform across donors, and that assumption may not be true.

Library preparation was by the immunoSEQ multiplex PCR assay. The multiplex PCR relied on a mix of 60 forward primers for TCR Vbeta segments and 13 reverse primers for TCR Jbeta segments. A multiplex PCR assay on genomic DNA amplified the CDR3 region of rearranged TCR beta genes. Amplified TCR beta libraries were sequenced as 87-base-pair reads on the Illumina HiSeq System. As for the authors' bioinformatics: Across the 600 to 700 repertoires, a later analysis counted roughly 84 million unique TCR beta chains, around 11 million of which were shared by at least two donors. Raw reads were error-corrected and collapsed into unique sequences by a nearest-neighbor algorithm in which closely related sequences were merged to remove PCR and sequencing errors. To assign V, D and J gene segments, CDR3 sequences were aligned to IMGT reference sequences. For a sequence to be retained, a match of at least six nucleotides was required to both a V gene segment and a J gene segment. A rearrangement counted as productive if the CDR3 had no stop codons and remained in frame with V and J, and every other rearrangement counted as non-productive. CDR3 was defined according to IMGT convention as the region running from the second conserved V-encoded cysteine to the conserved J-encoded phenylalanine. The earlier analysis of some 540 of the donors excluded any sequence lacking an unambiguous match to a single V gene segment. An earlier analysis of a few hundred of the donors called V segments functional above 56.7% productive rearrangements and segregating when the between-donor standard deviation exceeded 5%. A statistical classification framework was developed to diagnose cytomegalovirus status using the catalog of TCR beta chain sequences. V and J gene assignment, in a later analysis, came from comparing TCR nucleotide sequences with IMGT/GENE-DB human TR gene sequences. In a later analysis, CDR3 sequences and most-parsimonious VDJ recombination scenarios were assigned using the TCRdist pipeline. In a later analysis, each TCR beta chain was defined by its CDR3 amino acid sequence together with its V-gene family, and reads lacking a unique V-gene family were excluded. To address suspected cross-contamination and a sequencing artifact, a later analysis removed around 600 highly shared, low-generation-probability nucleotide sequences. In a later analysis, a clonal expansion index was calculated for each public chain from normalized within-repertoire ranks of inferred template counts. A later analysis computed generation probabilities with a VDJ recombination model fitted to out-of-frame rearrangements, and checked the results against IGoR. Hypergeometric tests were used in a later analysis to score TCR-TCR, TCR-HLA and TCR-CMV co-occurrence, with a repertoire-size bias correction applied to the TCR pairs. To estimate false discovery rates, a later analysis permuted the HLA or CMV assignments 20 times. In a later analysis, co-occurring TCRs were grouped using DBSCAN, with TCRdist sequence similarity added in when clustering inside HLA-allele-positive subsets. Repertoires with fewer than 30,000 or more than 120,000 public chains, plus five repertoires with anomalous nucleotide sharing, were excluded from co-occurrence clustering. TCRdb stores this immuneACCESS table with in-frame sequences only. Part of the clones is absent; in the studies checked, under half of the shortfall reflects unresolved V genes, and no reason is known for the rest. That table is the source of V, J and clone size, and D and trimming were worked out from the DNA. The sample profile shows some 88,000 clones; 65% to 80% of them were found once. The ten most abundant clones make up 16% of the sample.

This clone occurred once. Its antigen is still unknown. One base away there is no much larger clone; base qualities are not given. The cohort comprised fewer than 750 healthy bone marrow donors. Cohort members were all nominally healthy when sampled, although unrecorded immune exposures were likely present. The donor tested CMV seropositive, placing the donor among the approximately 290 seropositive members of the cohort. A peripheral blood sample was collected from each donor, and TCR beta sequencing was performed on peripheral blood mononuclear cells. The Qiagen DNeasy Blood Extraction Kit was used to extract genomic DNA from the blood cell samples.

The V gene is TRBV6-5 and the J gene is TRBJ2-1; a tentative D call is TRBD1 (6 bases match). The receptor's source is a woman aged 18-29 years in good health and CMV-seropositive. The specimen sequenced was PBMCs. The DNA sequence reads TGTGCCAGCAGTTACTCAGGGGCAGGGGTGAGGAATGAGCAGTTCTTC. Its protein reads: CASSYSGAGVRNEQFF.